The 7 T cell receptor beta chains below were found in one sample sequenced in a study of identical twins. TCRdb reprocessed the 5' RACE reads via MiXCR and lists one record per CDR3 protein. This table has a few hundred thousand distinct CDR3 sequences, roughly 13% appearing once. These data also featured in a second study, about yellow fever vaccine responses in identical twins.

Sequencing input: memory (CD45RO+) T cells sorted from blood. Receptors were obtained from a woman between 18 and 29 years old in good health.

The chain carries TRBV5-1 and TRBJ2-1; D tentatively fits TRBD1 or TRBD2 (5 bases each). The CDR3 length is 14 residues. Germline V gene lookup returns CDR1 SGHRS and CDR2 YFSETQ. Trimming took off 2 bases at V and 8 bases at J, with 14 bases between the two ends. CDR3 DNA: TGCGCCAGCAGCTTTGAGGGGCGGGTCGATGAGCAGTTCTTC. Protein product: CASSFEGRVDEQFF. The full variable domain, completed using reference TRBV5-1 and TRBJ2-1, is KAGVTQTPRYLIKTRGQQVTLSCSPISGHRSVSWYQQTPGQGLQFLFEYFSETQRNKGNFPGRFSGRQFSNSRSEMNVSTLELGDSALYLCASSFEGRVDEQFFGPGTRLTVL.

This clonotype was recorded at least ten times. The rearrangement joins TRBV9 to TRBJ2-2, with TRBD2 matching over 8 bases. This CDR3 contains 17 residues. J lost 4 bases, V lost 0 bases, and 8 bases had no gene match. Germline CDR1 and CDR2: SGDLS and YYNGEE. In DNA form, the CDR3 reads TGTGCCAGCAGCGTAGGGAGTAGCGGGGTCTCCACCGGGGAGCTGTTTTTT. The encoded protein is CASSVGSSGVSTGELFF.

The V call is TRBV7-3, the J call TRBJ2-1, with TRBD1 as a possible D gene (5 bases). The ends were cut back, 8 bases at V and 9 bases at J, with 14 bases in the middle. CDR3 size: 12 residues. Germline V gene data show CDR1 as SGHTA and CDR2 as FQGTGA. CDR3 sequence reads: CASGWGQGEQFF. The CDR3 nucleotides read TGTGCCAGCGGTTGGGGCCAAGGTGAGCAGTTCTTC.

The chain is built from TRBV6-1 and TRBJ2-2, with D possibly being TRBD1 or TRBD2 (5 bases each). This CDR3 is built from 15 residues. Trimming cost V 4 bases and J 0 bases, with 9 bases left between them. Germline CDR1 is MNHNS and CDR2 is SASEGT. The CDR3 sequence is CASSGRGANTGELFF. For the CDR3, the DNA is TGTGCCAGCAGTGGAAGGGGAGCGAACACCGGGGAGCTGTTTTTT.

This chain links TRBV7-2 with TRBJ1-4; 7 bases are a match to TRBD1. V was pared by 1 base and J by 6 bases, with 2 bases of the junction left unmatched. Germline V gene sequence: CDR1 SGHTA, CDR2 FQGNSA. The CDR3 is 14 amino acids. The CDR3 protein is CASSLGGTDEKLFF. DNA of the CDR3: TGTGCCAGCAGCTTAGGAGGGACAGATGAAAAACTGTTTTTT.

V gene TRBV6-4 combines with J gene TRBJ2-3; D might be TRBD2 (7 bases). V was shortened by 0 bases and J by 5 bases, with 12 bases between the two germline ends. Germline V gives CDR1 MRHNA, CDR2 SNTAGT. The CDR3 is 15 amino acids. CDR3 in amino acids: CASSDSRGARDTQYF. The CDR3 region has the DNA TGTGCCAGCAGTGACTCACGGGGGGCACGAGATACGCAGTATTTT.

This chain connects TRBV7-9 to TRBJ1-5; D perhaps matches TRBD1 (5 bases). The CDR3 has 15 residues. Germline values: CDR1 SEHNR, CDR2 FQNEAQ (reference sequence). The CDR3 nucleotides read TGTGCAAGCGGGGATTTCGCGGGGGGAAATCAGCCCCAGCATTTT. Protein sequence: CASGDFAGGNQPQHF.